The 12 T cell receptor beta chains in this list originate from one sample, sequenced in a study of regulatory T cells in long-lasting Graves disease. Through Arm-PCR of CDR3 regions and iRepertoire HTBI primers, TCR beta libraries were built. TCRdb reprocessed the multiplex PCR reads with MiXCR, giving one entry per CDR3 protein. The sample shows around 320,000 distinct CDR3 sequences, over 15% of them seen only once. The time point was: newly diagnosed GD, antithyroid drugs for less than 3 months. Researchers made the TCR library from RNA that was extracted from PBMCs. This same sample was also part of a study on T cells in Graves' hyperthyroidism and ophthalmopathy.

This specimen consisted of peripheral blood mononuclear cells (PBMCs), obtained at new diagnosis, from a patient treated with antithyroid drugs. Receptors originate from a middle-aged man with Graves disease.

The rearrangement joins TRBV20-1 to TRBJ2-1; perhaps TRBD1 as D (6 bases). This CDR3 has 15 amino acids. The germline V gene has CDR1 DFQATT and CDR2 SNEGSKA (reference sequence). V lost 0 bases and J 2 bases, leaving 11 bases between the germline ends. DNA for the CDR3: TGCAGTGCTAGAGATAGAGGGGGTACCTACAATGAGCAGTTCTTC. This sequence encodes CSARDRGGTYNEQFF.

The chain's CDR3 is CASSQPTARREIRKLFF. The CDR3 DNA reads TGTGCCAGCAGCCAACCTACAGCCCGGAGGGAAATTCGGAAACTGTTTTTT. This sequence joins TRBV4-2 and TRBJ1-4; D remains ambiguous. CDR3 length equals 17 residues. Germline V gene sequence: CDR1 LGHNA, CDR2 YNFKEQ. Trimming took 2 bases from V and 11 from J, leaving 24 bases between them.

This clonotype was seen at least ten times. V and J are TRBV6-2 or TRBV6-3 and TRBJ1-6, with a possible D match to TRBD1 (5 bases). CDR1 and CDR2 (germline): MNHEY, SVGEGT. V lost 5 bases, J lost 9 bases, and 17 bases lay in between. This CDR3 is built from 15 residues. The CDR3 DNA follows: TGTGCCAGCAGTGAATTGGGGGGGAGTAGTTCACCCCTCCACTTT. Translated, it gives CASSELGGSSSPLHF.

This chain joins TRBV20-1 and TRBJ2-3; D possibly corresponds to TRBD2 (6 bases). CDR1 and CDR2 from the germline V gene are DFQATT and SNEGSKA (reference sequence). Between the trimmed V and J ends, which lost 3 bases and 2 bases, there was a span of 9 bases. CDR3 length: 13 residues. The CDR3 loop reads CSASGGPTDTQYF. The CDR3 DNA reads as TGCAGTGCTAGCGGGGGACCCACAGATACGCAGTATTTT.

This clonotype was found many times. This chain links TRBV7-8 with TRBJ2-1; D is unclear. V lost 2 bases to trimming and J lost 9 bases, with 11 bases between them. The CDR3 has 13 amino acids. Germline-derived CDR1 and CDR2 are SGHVS and FQNEAQ. Here the CDR3 reads CASSLSGDREQFF. The CDR3 DNA reads TGTGCCAGCAGCTTAAGTGGGGATCGTGAGCAGTTCTTC.

This clonotype was observed at least ten times. This sequence joins TRBV6-2 or TRBV6-3 and TRBJ2-7; no reliable D call. The CDR3 has 13 amino acids. Germline CDR1 MNHEY, CDR2 SVGEGT. V lost 5 bases to trimming and J lost 3 bases, with 11 bases between them. CDR3 region: CASSAGILYEQYF. DNA for the CDR3: TGTGCCAGCAGTGCAGGAATCCTCTACGAGCAGTACTTC.

This clonotype was picked up a small number of times. A much bigger clone sits one base away, suggesting this may be a read error. The chain employs TRBV7-2 and TRBJ2-7; tentative D call: TRBD2 (6 bases). The tail of the sequence fits TRBJ2-5 better, so the J call may be wrong. Per germline, CDR1 SGHTA and CDR2 FQGNSA. This CDR3 is 15 amino acids long. In DNA, the CDR3 is TGTGCCAGCAGTTACCAGCGGGCGGTAGGGGAGACCCAGTACTTC. Its protein is CASSYQRAVGETQYF.

This clonotype has a count of ten or more. This rearrangement joins TRBV7-3 to TRBJ2-1; 7 nucleotides align to TRBD1. In germline, CDR1 is SGHTA, CDR2 FQGTGA. The CDR3 contains 15 residues. The V gene end was trimmed by 5 bases and the J gene end by 1 base; junction bases not matched to a gene: 5. CDR3 residues: CASSAYRGSYNEQFF. In nucleotides, the CDR3 is TGTGCCAGCAGCGCTTACAGGGGATCCTACAATGAGCAGTTCTTC.

On this clonotype: This could be a read error, since a much larger clone is one nucleotide away. The chain is built from TRBV7-3 and TRBJ2-3; 8 bases are a match to TRBD1. Germline V gene lookup returns CDR1 SGHTA and CDR2 FQGTGA. Unmatched junction bases numbered 8, after V lost 5 bases and J lost 4 bases. This CDR3 is built from 15 residues. The CDR3 region is CASSHQGASADTQYF. The CDR3 nucleotides read TGTGCCAGCAGCCACCAGGGGGCTTCGGCAGATACGCAGTATTTT.

This clonotype was counted only a few times. This chain joins TRBV6-1 and TRBJ1-5, with a possible D match to TRBD1 (5 bases). The CDR3 is made up of 13 amino acids. Germline V gene data show CDR1 as MNHNS and CDR2 as SASEGT. Trimming cost V 7 bases and J 7 bases, with 14 bases left between them. Here the CDR3 reads CASKVSGYQPQHF. DNA for the CDR3: TGTGCCAGCAAAGTGTCAGGGTACCAGCCCCAGCATTTT.

The chain carries TRBV20-1 and TRBJ2-5; perhaps TRBD1 as D (6 bases). Germline V lookup: CDR1 DFQATT, CDR2 SNEGSKA (reference sequence). V gave up 6 bases and J gave up 3 bases, with 17 bases separating them. The CDR3 has 14 residues. CDR3 loop: CSAPRRTEKETQYF. The CDR3 nucleotides read TGCAGTGCCCCACGCAGGACAGAAAAAGAGACCCAGTACTTC.

This clonotype was recorded many times. CDR3 sequence: CASSFGGTMNTEAFF. The DNA of the CDR3 is TGTGCCAGCAGTTTCGGAGGGACCATGAACACTGAAGCTTTCTTT. The chain couples TRBV28 to TRBJ1-1; D may be TRBD1 (5 bases). Trimming removed 3 bases at V and 0 bases at J, with 11 bases between. Looked up from germline, CDR1 is MDHEN and CDR2 is SYDVKM. The CDR3 is 15 residues long.